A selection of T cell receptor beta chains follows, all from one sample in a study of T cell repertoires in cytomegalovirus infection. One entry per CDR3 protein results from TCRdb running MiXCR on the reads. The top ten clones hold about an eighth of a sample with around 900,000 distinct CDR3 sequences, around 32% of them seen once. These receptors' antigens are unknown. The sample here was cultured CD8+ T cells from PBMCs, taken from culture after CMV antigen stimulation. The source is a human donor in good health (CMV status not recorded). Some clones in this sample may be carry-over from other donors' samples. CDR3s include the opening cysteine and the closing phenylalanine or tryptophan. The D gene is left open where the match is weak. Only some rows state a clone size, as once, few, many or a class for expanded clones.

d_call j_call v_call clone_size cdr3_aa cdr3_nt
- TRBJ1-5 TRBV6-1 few CASSGGEVNQPQHF TGTGCCAGCAGTGGAGGGGAGGTGAATCAGCCCCAGCATTTT
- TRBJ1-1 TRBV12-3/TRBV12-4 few CASNGIGGGLNTEAFF TGTGCCAGCAACGGTATCGGGGGGGGCCTTAACACTGAAGCTTTCTTT
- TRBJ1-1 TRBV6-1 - CASSEVRIDRPAFF TGTGCCAGCAGTGAAGTTAGGATCGACAGGCCTGCTTTCTTT
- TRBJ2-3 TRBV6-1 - CASRRGYNRTDTQYF TGTGCCAGTAGACGGGGATACAATCGCACAGATACGCAGTATTTT
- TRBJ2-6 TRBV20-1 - CSARELANVLTF TGCAGTGCTAGAGAGTTGGCCAACGTCCTGACTTTC
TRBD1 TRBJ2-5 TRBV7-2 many CASSSPTGVKETQYF TGTGCCAGCAGCTCACCGACAGGGGTCAAGGAGACCCAGTACTTC
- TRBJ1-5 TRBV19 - CASSIGVAECSNQPQHF TGTGCCAGTAGTATAGGCGTGGCAGAATGTAGCAATCAGCCCCAGCATTTT
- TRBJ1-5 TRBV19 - CASSDTRQPQHF TGTGCCAGTAGCGATACGAGGCAGCCCCAGCATTTT
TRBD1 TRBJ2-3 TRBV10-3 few CAISESGQGRNTQYF TGTGCCATCAGTGAGTCTGGACAGGGTCGAAATACGCAGTATTTT
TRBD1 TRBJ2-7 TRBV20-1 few CSIGTARPYEQYF TGCAGTATAGGGACAGCGCGACCTTACGAGCAGTACTTC
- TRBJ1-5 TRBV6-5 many CASSLDSPNQPQHF TGTGCCAGCAGTTTGGACAGCCCCAATCAGCCCCAGCATTTT
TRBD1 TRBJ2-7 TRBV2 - CASLYRGRFYEQYF TGTGCCAGCCTATACAGGGGGCGTTTCTACGAGCAGTACTTC
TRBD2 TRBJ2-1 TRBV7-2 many CASSTSGTSGYNEQFF TGTGCCAGCAGCACCTCCGGGACTAGCGGCTACAATGAGCAGTTCTTC
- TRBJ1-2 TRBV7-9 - CASGPDVDYGYTF TGTGCCAGCGGACCCGATGTGGACTATGGCTACACCTTC
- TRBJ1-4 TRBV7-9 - CASSIRALGRSNEKLFF TGTGCCAGCAGCATTAGGGCATTGGGGAGGTCTAATGAAAAACTGTTTTTT
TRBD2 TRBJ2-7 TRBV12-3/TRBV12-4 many CASSYGGAFYEQYF TGTGCCAGCAGTTACGGGGGGGCCTTCTACGAGCAGTACTTC
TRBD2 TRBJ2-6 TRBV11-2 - CASIELAGGLGANVLTF TGTGCCAGCATCGAACTAGCGGGGGGGCTCGGGGCCAACGTCCTGACTTTC
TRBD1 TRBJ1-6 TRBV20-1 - CSARDTRTGDNSPLHF TGCAGTGCTAGAGATACCCGGACAGGGGATAATTCACCCCTCCACTTT
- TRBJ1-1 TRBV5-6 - CASSWTERGDTEAFF TGTGCCAGCAGCTGGACTGAACGCGGGGACACTGAAGCTTTCTTT
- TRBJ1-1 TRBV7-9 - CATRGDTEAFF TGTGCTACCAGGGGTGACACTGAAGCTTTCTTT
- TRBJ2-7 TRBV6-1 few CASSEFQGLTYEQYF TGTGCCAGCAGTGAATTCCAGGGGTTAACCTACGAGCAGTACTTC
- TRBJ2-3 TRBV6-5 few CASSYSAELYSTDTQYF TGTGCCAGCAGTTACTCCGCAGAACTCTATAGCACAGATACGCAGTATTTT
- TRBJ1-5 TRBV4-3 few CASSPKGEKNNQPQHF TGCGCCAGCAGCCCAAAGGGGGAAAAGAACAATCAGCCCCAGCATTTT
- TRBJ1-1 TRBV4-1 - CASSHPGQNTEAFF TGCGCCAGCAGCCATCCGGGACAGAACACTGAAGCTTTCTTT